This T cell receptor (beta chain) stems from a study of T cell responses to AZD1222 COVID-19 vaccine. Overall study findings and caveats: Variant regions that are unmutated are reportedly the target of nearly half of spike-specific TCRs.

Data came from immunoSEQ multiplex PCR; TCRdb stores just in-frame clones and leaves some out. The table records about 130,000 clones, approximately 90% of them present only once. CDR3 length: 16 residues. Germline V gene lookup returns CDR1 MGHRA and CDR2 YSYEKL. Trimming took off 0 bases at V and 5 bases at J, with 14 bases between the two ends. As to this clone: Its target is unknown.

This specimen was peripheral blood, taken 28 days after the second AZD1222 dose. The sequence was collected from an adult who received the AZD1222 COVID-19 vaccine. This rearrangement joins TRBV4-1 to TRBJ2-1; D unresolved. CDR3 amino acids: CASSQDSRWSDNEQFF. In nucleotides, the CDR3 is TGCGCCAGCAGCCAAGATAGTCGGTGGAGCGACAATGAGCAGTTCTTC.